This is a list of T cell receptor beta chains from one sample in a study of OX40 agonist ivuxolimab in advanced cancers. Sequencing used immunoSEQ multiplex PCR; TCRdb keeps in-frame clones, though not all of them. The sample holds about 68,000 clones, about 89% seen once. Material: CD4+ or CD8+ T cells sorted from blood, obtained in a trial of the OX40 agonist ivuxolimab. The source is an adult with an advanced solid tumor such as melanoma, head and neck, liver or kidney cancer. CDR3s include the opening cysteine and the closing phenylalanine or tryptophan. A D gene is named only where the DNA matches it firmly. Clone sizes are given selectively: once, few, many, or a class where the clone is expanded.

v_call,cdr3_length,j_call,d_call,clone_size,cdr3_nt,cdr3_aa
TRBV18,17,TRBJ1-6,.,.,TGTGCCAGCTCACCACCGAGGCAGGGTGTTAAAAATTCACCCCTCCACTTT,CASSPPRQGVKNSPLHF
TRBV15,17,TRBJ2-5,TRBD1,.,TGTGCCACCAGCAGAGGGGATATTTCGACAGGGGAAGAGACCCAGTACTTC,CATSRGDISTGEETQYF
TRBV6-5,15,TRBJ2-3,.,.,TGTGCCAGCAGCTACCGTGTGGGGGCGGGGGATACGCAGTATTTT,CASSYRVGAGDTQYF
TRBV7-7,16,TRBJ2-1,TRBD2,.,TGTGCCAGCAGCCCCGGGCGGGGGGTTATCTACAATGAGCAGTTCTTC,CASSPGRGVIYNEQFF
TRBV18,19,TRBJ2-1,TRBD2,.,TGTGCCAGCTCACCAGATAGCGGGGGGAACCCGGGATCCTACAATGAGCAGTTCTTC,CASSPDSGGNPGSYNEQFF
TRBV2,14,TRBJ2-2,.,.,TGTGCCAGCAGCCAAGCGGGTAACACCGGGGAGCTGTTTTTT,CASSQAGNTGELFF
TRBV11-2,13,TRBJ2-7,.,.,TGTGCCAGCAGCTTAGTACAAAGGGCCGAGCAGTACTTC,CASSLVQRAEQYF
TRBV21-1,12,TRBJ2-7,.,.,TGTGCCAGGCAGTCTCATCACTACGAGCAGTACTTC,CARQSHHYEQYF
TRBV15,20,TRBJ2-3,TRBD1,few,TGTGCCACCAGCAGAGATCGATTCAAGGACAGGGGTCACAGCACAGATACGCAGTATTTT,CATSRDRFKDRGHSTDTQYF
TRBV29-1,17,TRBJ2-1,TRBD2,.,TGCAGCGTTGTAGGGGCAACTAGCGGGAGTTTCTACAATGAGCAGTTCTTC,CSVVGATSGSFYNEQFF
TRBV28,15,TRBJ1-1,TRBD1,.,TGTGCCAGCAGTTCCCGGGACAGGGGGAGCACTGAAGCTTTCTTT,CASSSRDRGSTEAFF
TRBV5-1,14,TRBJ2-1,TRBD1,.,TGCGCCAGCAGCGGAAACAGGGGGGACAATGAGCAGTTCTTC,CASSGNRGDNEQFF
TRBV5-1,16,TRBJ1-1,TRBD1,.,TGCGCCAGCAGCTTGGGGAGGGGACAGGGGGACACTGAAGCTTTCTTT,CASSLGRGQGDTEAFF
TRBV7-2,15,TRBJ2-7,TRBD1,.,TGTGCCAGCACCTTCGGGACAGGGGACGCCTACGAGCAGTACTTC,CASTFGTGDAYEQYF
TRBV4-1,18,TRBJ1-1,.,.,TGCGCCAGCAGCCAAGATTTTAGACCCGACAGGATGAACACTGAAGCTTTCTTT,CASSQDFRPDRMNTEAFF
TRBV21-1,16,TRBJ2-7,.,.,TGTGCCAGCAGCACCCAAAGAGCGTGCCAGGCGTACGAGCAGTACTTC,CASSTQRACQAYEQYF
TRBV10-2,15,TRBJ1-3,TRBD1,.,TGCGCCAGCAGTGGTGGACAGGGCTCTGGAAACACCATATATTTT,CASSGGQGSGNTIYF
TRBV14,17,TRBJ2-3,TRBD2,once,TGTGCCAGCAGCCCCTTTAGCGGGGGGGGTAGCACAGATACGCAGTATTTT,CASSPFSGGGSTDTQYF
TRBV19,13,TRBJ1-4,TRBD1,.,TGTGCCAGTAGTAAGGACAGGGATGAAAAACTGTTTTTT,CASSKDRDEKLFF
TRBV5-1,14,TRBJ1-3,.,.,TGCGCCAGCAGAGAGGGCCTGACTGGAAACACCATATATTTT,CASREGLTGNTIYF
TRBV6-1,15,TRBJ1-2,.,few,TGTGCCAGCAGTCAGGTATCGGTAGCTAACTATGGCTACACCTTC,CASSQVSVANYGYTF
TRBV4-2,14,TRBJ1-1,.,few,TGTGCCAGCAGCCAAGAGGACATAACTACTGAAGCTTTCTTT,CASSQEDITTEAFF
TRBV4-3,15,TRBJ1-2,.,.,TGCGCCAGCAGCCAGGCCCCGGGAGCACGCTATGGCTACACCTTC,CASSQAPGARYGYTF
TRBV28,12,TRBJ1-2,TRBD1,.,TGTGCCAGCAGTTTTCGGACAGGGCGGTACACCTTC,CASSFRTGRYTF
TRBV6-5,15,TRBJ2-1,TRBD2,.,TGTGCCAGCAGTCTTAGCGGGAGCCCCTTCAATGAGCAGTTCTTC,CASSLSGSPFNEQFF
TRBV7-9,15,TRBJ1-2,.,.,TGTGCCCCAGCGCCCCTACTTGGGACAAACTATGGCTACACCTTC,CAPAPLLGTNYGYTF
TRBV10-3,13,TRBJ2-3,.,.,TGTGCCATCAGTGAGTCGATCGGGGATACGCAGTATTTT,CAISESIGDTQYF
TRBV28,16,TRBJ1-4,.,.,TGTGCCAGCAGTGCCCCCGGGGGTGAGGCTAATGAAAAACTGTTTTTT,CASSAPGGEANEKLFF